This T cell receptor (beta chain) was recovered during a study of cytotoxic CD8 clonotypes in ibrutinib-treated CLL. Looking at the study overall: Results showed approximately 25 partial and 2 complete responses; following median roughly 68 months, around 15 remained remitted, about 12 advanced.

Study-level points and caveats: The study found clonality rose at ibrutinib response, then fell toward baseline at progression.

Concerning this clone: What it binds is unknown.

Libraries were prepared by immunoSEQ multiplex PCR; TCRdb keeps only in-frame clonotypes and omits some of them. The sample carries roughly 190,000 clones, over 60% recorded once. The source was PBMCs, collected after 24 months of ibrutinib treatment. The receptor was derived from a human donor with chronic lymphocytic leukemia.

The CDR3 loop is CASSHPRADHQETQYF. In DNA form, the CDR3 reads TGCGCCAGCAGCCACCCTCGAGCGGACCACCAAGAGACCCAGTACTTC. This sequence joins TRBV4-1 and TRBJ2-5; tentative D call: TRBD2 (5 bases). The CDR3 extends over 16 amino acids. The V and J ends lost 3 bases and 0 bases respectively, with 14 bases between them. Germline V lookup: CDR1 MGHRA, CDR2 YSYEKL.